This T cell receptor (beta chain) was profiled in a study of CDR3 diversity in severe acne. This CDR3 has 13 amino acids. Trimming at V came to 3 bases and at J to 7 bases, leaving 6 bases not matched to a gene. In TCRdb, the PCR reads were re-called with MiXCR into one record per CDR3 protein. The sample contains about 86,000 distinct CDR3 sequences, 45% to 65% of which appear only once. This clonotype was seen repeatedly, ten times or more. The sequenced material came from blood. The V call is TRBV12-3 or TRBV12-4, the J call TRBJ2-7, with TRBD1 matching 7 bases. The receptor comes from a male donor in good health, without acne. CDR3 loop: CASSLRGLGEQYF. CDR3 nucleotides: TGTGCCAGCAGTTTGAGGGGGCTGGGGGAGCAGTACTTC.